The sequence of this T cell receptor beta chain was determined in a study of Tregs in tolerant kidney transplant recipients (dated by TCRdb to the late 2010s). Study-wide context: TCRbeta sequencing was used in the study to identify donor-specific regulatory T cells before combined kidney and bone marrow transplantation, and the identified cells were then tracked after transplant. TCRbeta repertoire sequencing was used in a few healthy controls to compare several ways of expanding Tregs specific for an allogeneic donor. The paper's findings and limits, for the study overall: The study was constrained by small patient numbers, and validation of the findings is required in larger populations and under other immunosuppression protocols. Biological reproducibility was not directly assessed, although technical replication error appeared to be minimal. Expanding Tregs with activated donor B cells appeared to identify the most biologically relevant and donor-specific TCRbeta repertoire.

V is pared back by 2 bases and J by 7 bases, with 11 bases lying between the germline termini. The CDR3 sequence holds 13 residues, the cysteine and phenylalanine included. This entry keeps only the CDR3 DNA: 39 bases, framed from base 1. Reading the germline V gene (reference sequence) gives CDR1 SEHNR and CDR2 FQNEAQ. For TCRbeta CDR3 sequencing, genomic DNA was extracted from sorted cells using the QIAGEN DNeasy Blood and Tissue Kit. High-throughput TCRbeta CDR3 sequencing was carried out commercially through immunoSEQ, with PCR amplification with bias correction and internal controls included. The original methods were these. A unique productive TCRbeta sequence was defined by the CDR3 nucleotide sequence when primers matched, and otherwise by the CDR3 amino acid sequence together with the Vbeta and Jbeta genes. Sorting error was corrected by removing sequences shared between sorted populations at a frequency ratio of 2:1 or less, and the remaining shared sequences were assigned to the higher population. A sequence was defined as donor-reactive if the sequence was expanded at least 5-fold in CFSE-low cells compared with unstimulated cells and had a frequency of at least 0.01% in CFSE-low cells. Jensen-Shannon divergence, calculated on the top 100 TCRbeta sequences ranked by frequency, was used to quantify repertoire divergence. When a sample had multiple sequencing runs, each run was corrected for sorting error separately and the runs were then pooled. This immuneACCESS table, as held by TCRdb, lists in-frame sequences with V and J called but not all clones. Of the missing ones, under half trace to an unresolved V gene in checked studies; the others have no known cause. That table gives V, J and clone size, and the DNA gave D and trimming. Here the sample has some 250,000 clones; about 80% occur a single time. Around 0.61% of the sample goes to the ten largest clones.

Points on this clone: It lacks a known antigen. No per-base quality is available; no much larger clone lies one base away.

Unstimulated Tregs (CD4+CD25+CD127-), CD4+ non-Tregs (CD4+CD25-), CD4 and CD8 cells were FACS-sorted from thawed PBMCs. Healthy control blood was obtained either as purchased buffy coats or from healthy volunteers. Healthy control blood was processed by Ficoll density gradient to PBMCs and cryopreserved; patient PBMCs were collected before and after transplant. Specimen: CD4+ T cells from blood. The sequence derives from a human donor in good health. The chain was built from TRBV7-9 and TRBJ2-5; no D segment can be confidently identified. The CDR3 corresponds to CASSLTVSGTQYF. The nucleotides are TGTGCCAGCAGCTTAACAGTTTCGGGGACCCAGTACTTC.